The next 7 T cell receptor beta chains were all read from a single sample in a study of cytomegalovirus exposure and HLA in healthy donors. The study ran its PCR with 60 Vbeta and 13 Jbeta primers. Method: immunoSEQ multiplex PCR; TCRdb's copy keeps in-frame clones and lacks some. This table has approximately 50,000 clones, around 80% appearing once. Sequenced: PBMCs. The source is a man aged 30 to 45 in good health and CMV-seropositive.

For this clone: At one of its ends the junction is not consistent with the germline gene, which may arise from a read error. This chain connects TRBV7-9 to TRBJ2-7; no firm D call. The CDR3 loop spans 12 amino acids. Germline V gene sequence: CDR1 SEHNR, CDR2 FQNEAQ (reference sequence). The CDR3: CSSASGSYEQYF. The CDR3 nucleotides read TGTTCCAGCGCTTCAGGCTCCTACGAGCAGTACTTC.

The V call is TRBV27, the J call TRBJ2-2; possible D gene TRBD2, 5 bases. Germline-derived CDR1 and CDR2 are MNHEY and SMNVEV (reference sequence). Trimming stripped 1 base from V and 1 base from J, with 10 bases between. The CDR3 consists of 16 residues. CDR3 DNA sequence: TGTGCCAGCAGTTTATTCGGGAATAAGAACACCGGGGAGCTGTTTTTT. This codes for CASSLFGNKNTGELFF.

The chain couples TRBV5-1 to TRBJ1-5, with D hard to call. CDR1 is SGHRS and CDR2 is YFSETQ in the germline V gene. V gave up 0 bases and J gave up 0 bases, with 7 bases separating them. The CDR3 has 15 amino acids. CDR3 nucleotide sequence: TGCGCCAGCAGCTTGGAACCTACTAGCAATCAGCCCCAGCATTTT. This codes for CASSLEPTSNQPQHF.

The V call is TRBV6-5, the J call TRBJ1-6; 9 bases map to TRBD1. CDR1 and CDR2 (germline): MNHEY, SVGAGI. Germline trimming cut 6 bases from V and 13 bases from J; bases unmatched to any gene: 13. This CDR3 has 15 amino acids. The CDR3 DNA reads as TGTGCCAGCAGCTGGGGGGGACAGGGACCGTTGCCCCTCCACTTT. This sequence encodes CASSWGGQGPLPLHF.

The chain is built from TRBV11-2 and TRBJ1-2; D is ambiguous. From germline, CDR1 is SGHAT and CDR2 FQNNGV. The CDR3 sequence is 12 residues long. V gave up 0 bases and J gave up 8 bases, with 7 bases separating them. In DNA form, the CDR3 reads TGTGCCAGCAGCTTAGATACACGCGGCTACACCTTC. It specifies CASSLDTRGYTF.

The chain couples TRBV9 to TRBJ2-1, with D hard to call. Trimming took 4 bases from V and 0 from J, leaving 11 bases between them. CDR3 length: 15 amino acids. Germline assignment: CDR1 SGDLS and CDR2 YYNGEE. The CDR3 DNA reads as TGTGCCAGCAGCCCCCGGTCGAGCTCCTACAATGAGCAGTTCTTC. This encodes CASSPRSSSYNEQFF. Using reference TRBV9 and TRBJ2-1 for the parts outside the CDR3, the full variable domain is DSGVTQTPKHLITATGQRVTLRCSPRSGDLSVYWYQQSLDQGLQFLIQYYNGEERAKGNILERFSAQQFPDLHSELNLSSLELGDSALYFCASSPRSSSYNEQFFGPGTRLTVL.

The chain uses TRBV7-3 and TRBJ2-7, with D possibly being TRBD1 (5 bases). V shed 5 bases and J shed 5 bases, with 13 bases lying between them. The CDR3 has 13 amino acids. The germline gives CDR1 SGHTA, CDR2 FQGTGA. In DNA, the CDR3 is TGTGCCAGCAGCGCCGACAGTGGCGACGAGCAGTACTTC. Translating gives CASSADSGDEQYF.